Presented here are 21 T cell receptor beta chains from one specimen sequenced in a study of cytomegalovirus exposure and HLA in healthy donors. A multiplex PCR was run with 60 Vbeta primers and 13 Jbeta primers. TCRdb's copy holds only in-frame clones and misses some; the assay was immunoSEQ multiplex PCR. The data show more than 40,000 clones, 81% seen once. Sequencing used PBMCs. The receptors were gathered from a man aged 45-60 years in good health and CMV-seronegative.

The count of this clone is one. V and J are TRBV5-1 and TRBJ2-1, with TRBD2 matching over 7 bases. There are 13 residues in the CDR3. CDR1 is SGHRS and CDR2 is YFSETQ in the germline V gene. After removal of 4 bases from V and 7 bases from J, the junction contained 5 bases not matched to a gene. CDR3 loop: CASSPGTTNEQFF. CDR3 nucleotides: TGCGCCAGCAGCCCCGGGACTACAAATGAGCAGTTCTTC.

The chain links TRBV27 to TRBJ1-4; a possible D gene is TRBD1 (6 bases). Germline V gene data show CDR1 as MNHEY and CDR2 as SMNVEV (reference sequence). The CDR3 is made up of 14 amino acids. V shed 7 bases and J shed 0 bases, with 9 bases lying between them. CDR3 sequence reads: CASNSGATNEKLFF. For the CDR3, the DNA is TGTGCCAGCAACTCAGGGGCAACTAATGAAAAACTGTTTTTT. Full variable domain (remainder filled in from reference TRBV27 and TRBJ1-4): EAQVTQNPRYLITVTGKKLTVTCSQNMNHEYMSWYRQDPGLGLRQIYYSMNVEVTDKGDVPEGYKVSRKEKRNFPLILESPSPNQTSLYFCASNSGATNEKLFFGSGTQLSVL.

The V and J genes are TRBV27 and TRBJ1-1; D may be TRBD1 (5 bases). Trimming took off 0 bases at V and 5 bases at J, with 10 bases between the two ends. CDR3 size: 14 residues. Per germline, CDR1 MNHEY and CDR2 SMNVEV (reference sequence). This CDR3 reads CASSLSGGRTEAFF. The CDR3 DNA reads TGTGCCAGCAGTTTATCGGGGGGTCGGACTGAAGCTTTCTTT.

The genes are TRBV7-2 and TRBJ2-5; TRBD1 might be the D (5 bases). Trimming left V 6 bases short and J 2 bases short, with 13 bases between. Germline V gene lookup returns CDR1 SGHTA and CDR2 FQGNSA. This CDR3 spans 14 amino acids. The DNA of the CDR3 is TGTGCCAGCAGTCACAGGTTTGGGCAAGAGACCCAGTACTTC. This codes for CASSHRFGQETQYF.

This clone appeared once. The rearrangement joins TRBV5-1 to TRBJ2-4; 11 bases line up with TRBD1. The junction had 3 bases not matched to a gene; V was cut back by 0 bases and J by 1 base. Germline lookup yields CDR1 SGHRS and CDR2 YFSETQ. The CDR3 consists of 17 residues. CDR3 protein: CASSLGTGGYAKNIQYF. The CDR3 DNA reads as TGCGCCAGCAGCTTGGGGACAGGGGGCTATGCCAAAAACATTCAGTACTTC.

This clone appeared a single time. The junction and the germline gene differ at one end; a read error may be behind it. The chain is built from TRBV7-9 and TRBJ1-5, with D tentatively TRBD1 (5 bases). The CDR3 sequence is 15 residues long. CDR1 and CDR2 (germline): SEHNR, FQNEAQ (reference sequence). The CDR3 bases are TGTTCCAGCAGCTTCGGGGGGGGTCATGGCCAGCCCCAGCATTTT. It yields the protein CSSSFGGGHGQPQHF.

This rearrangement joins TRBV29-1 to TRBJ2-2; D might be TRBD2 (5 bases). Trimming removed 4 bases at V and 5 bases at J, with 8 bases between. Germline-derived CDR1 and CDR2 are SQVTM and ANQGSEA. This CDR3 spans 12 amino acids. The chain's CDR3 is CSVGGWTGELFF. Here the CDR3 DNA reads TGCAGCGTTGGCGGGTGGACCGGGGAGCTGTTTTTT.

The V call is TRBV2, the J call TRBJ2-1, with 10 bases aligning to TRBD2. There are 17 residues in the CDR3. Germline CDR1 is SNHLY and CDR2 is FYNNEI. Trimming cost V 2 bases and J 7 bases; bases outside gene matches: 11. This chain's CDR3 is CASSEPTGLASENEQFF. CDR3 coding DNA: TGTGCCAGCAGTGAACCTACGGGACTAGCGTCAGAGAATGAGCAGTTCTTC.

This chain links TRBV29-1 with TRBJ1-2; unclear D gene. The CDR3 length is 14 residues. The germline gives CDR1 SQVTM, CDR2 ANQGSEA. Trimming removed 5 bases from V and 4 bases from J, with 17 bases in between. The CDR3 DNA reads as TGCAGCGTTATTGCCGGAGGGATGGGCTATGGCTACACCTTC. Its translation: CSVIAGGMGYGYTF.

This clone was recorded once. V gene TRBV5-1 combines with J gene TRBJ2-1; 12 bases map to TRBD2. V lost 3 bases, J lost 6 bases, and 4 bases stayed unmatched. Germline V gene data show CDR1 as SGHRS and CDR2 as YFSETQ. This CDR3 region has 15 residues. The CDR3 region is CASSSRLAGANEQFF. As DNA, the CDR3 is TGCGCCAGCAGCTCCCGACTAGCGGGAGCCAATGAGCAGTTCTTC.

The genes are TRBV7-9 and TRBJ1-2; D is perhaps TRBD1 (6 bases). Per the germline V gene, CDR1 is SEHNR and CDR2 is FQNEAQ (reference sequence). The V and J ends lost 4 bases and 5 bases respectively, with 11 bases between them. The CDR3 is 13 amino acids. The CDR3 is CASSSRTAYGYTF. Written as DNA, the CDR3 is TGTGCCAGCAGCTCCCGGACAGCGTATGGCTACACCTTC.

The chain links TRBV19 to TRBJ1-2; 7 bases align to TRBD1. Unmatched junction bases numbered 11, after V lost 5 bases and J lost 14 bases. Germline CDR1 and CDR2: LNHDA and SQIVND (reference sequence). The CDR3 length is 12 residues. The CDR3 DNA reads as TGTGCCAGTAGTCCTATAACAGGGGCTAGGACCTTC. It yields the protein CASSPITGARTF.

CDR3 coding DNA: TGTGCCAGCAGCGAGGGGGAGCGGAGCTCCTACGAGCAGTACTTC. Residues: CASSEGERSSYEQYF. The genes are TRBV9 and TRBJ2-7, with a possible D match to TRBD1 (6 bases). V lost 3 bases to trimming and J lost 0 bases, with 13 bases between them. CDR1 is SGDLS, CDR2 YYNGEE, per germline. This CDR3 is 15 amino acids long.

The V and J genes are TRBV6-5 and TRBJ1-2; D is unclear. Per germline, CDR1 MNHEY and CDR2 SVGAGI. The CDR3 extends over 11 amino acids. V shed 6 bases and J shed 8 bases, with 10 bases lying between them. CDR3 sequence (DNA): TGTGCCAGCAGGTTACAGAGCGGCTACACCTTC. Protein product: CASRLQSGYTF.

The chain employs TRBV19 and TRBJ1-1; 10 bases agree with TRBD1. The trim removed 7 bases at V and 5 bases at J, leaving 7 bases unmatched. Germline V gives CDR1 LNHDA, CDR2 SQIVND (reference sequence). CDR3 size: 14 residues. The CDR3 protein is CASTTGGAMTEAFF. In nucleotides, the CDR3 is TGTGCCAGTACGACAGGGGGCGCTATGACTGAAGCTTTCTTT. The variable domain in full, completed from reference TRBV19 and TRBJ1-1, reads DGGITQSPKYLFRKEGQNVTLSCEQNLNHDAMYWYRQDPGQGLRLIYYSQIVNDFQKGDIAEGYSVSREKKESFPLTVTSAQKNPTAFYLCASTTGGAMTEAFFGQGTRLTVV.

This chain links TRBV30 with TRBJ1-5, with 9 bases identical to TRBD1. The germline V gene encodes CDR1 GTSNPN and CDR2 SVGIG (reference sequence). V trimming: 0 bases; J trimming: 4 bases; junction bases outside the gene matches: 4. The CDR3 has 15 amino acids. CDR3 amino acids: CAWSVPGTGNQPQHF. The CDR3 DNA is TGTGCCTGGAGTGTACCCGGGACAGGGAATCAGCCCCAGCATTTT.

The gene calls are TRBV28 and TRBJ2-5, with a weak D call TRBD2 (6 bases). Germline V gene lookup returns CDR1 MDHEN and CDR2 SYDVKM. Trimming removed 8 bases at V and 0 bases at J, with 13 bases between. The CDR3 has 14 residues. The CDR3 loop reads CASGLRGYQETQYF. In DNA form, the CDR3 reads TGTGCCAGCGGCTTACGGGGGTACCAAGAGACCCAGTACTTC.

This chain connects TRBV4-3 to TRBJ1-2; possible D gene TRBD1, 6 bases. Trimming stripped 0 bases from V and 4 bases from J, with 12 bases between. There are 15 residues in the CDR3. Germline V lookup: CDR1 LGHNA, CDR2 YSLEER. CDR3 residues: CASSQDRQGPYGYTF. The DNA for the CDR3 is TGCGCCAGCAGCCAAGATCGGCAGGGGCCCTATGGCTACACCTTC.

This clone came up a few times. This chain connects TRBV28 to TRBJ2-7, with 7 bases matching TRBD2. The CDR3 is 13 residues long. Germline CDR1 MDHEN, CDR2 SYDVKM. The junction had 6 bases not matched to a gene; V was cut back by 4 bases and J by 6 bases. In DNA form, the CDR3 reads TGTGCCAGCAGTTGGGGGGGGACCCGCGAGCAGTACTTC. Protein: CASSWGGTREQYF.

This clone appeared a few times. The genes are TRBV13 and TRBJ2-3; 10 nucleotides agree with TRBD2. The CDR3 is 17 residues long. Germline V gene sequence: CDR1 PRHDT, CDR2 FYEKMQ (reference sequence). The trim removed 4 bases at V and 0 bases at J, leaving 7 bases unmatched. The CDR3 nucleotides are TGTGCCAGCAGCTCTACTAGCGGGGAGGCAAGCACAGATACGCAGTATTTT. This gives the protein CASSSTSGEASTDTQYF.

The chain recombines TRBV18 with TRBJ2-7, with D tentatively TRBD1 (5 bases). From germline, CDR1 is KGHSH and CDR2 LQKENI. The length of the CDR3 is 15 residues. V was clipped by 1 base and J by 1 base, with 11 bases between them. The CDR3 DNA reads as TGTGCCAGCTCACCACAGGGGCAGAAATCCTACGAGCAGTACTTC. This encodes CASSPQGQKSYEQYF.